This entry concerns a single T cell receptor beta chain. V was clipped by 2 bases and J by 3 bases; unmatched bases: 7. CDR3 length: 16 amino acids. The germline gives CDR1 SEHNR, CDR2 FQNEAQ (reference sequence). The data stem from a study of OX40 agonist ivuxolimab in advanced cancers. Sequencing was performed with immunoSEQ multiplex PCR; in TCRdb, only in-frame clones are kept and a portion is missing. The table includes roughly 76,000 clones, around 81% detected once. V is TRBV7-9 and J is TRBJ2-5; 9 bases fit TRBD1. The sample consisted of CD4+ or CD8+ T cells sorted from blood, taken in a trial of the OX40 agonist ivuxolimab. This TCR was recovered from an adult with an advanced solid tumor such as melanoma, head and neck, liver or kidney cancer. The CDR3 spells CASSLLSGQGKETQYF. Here the CDR3 DNA reads TGTGCCAGCAGCTTATTATCCGGACAGGGGAAAGAGACCCAGTACTTC. The full variable domain, completed using reference TRBV7-9 and TRBJ2-5, is DTGVSQNPRHKITKRGQNVTFRCDPISEHNRLYWYRQTLGQGPEFLTYFQNEAQLEKSRLLSDRFSAERPKGSFSTLEIQRTEQGDSAMYLCASSLLSGQGKETQYFGPGTRLLVL.